This entry lists 4 T cell receptor beta chains sequenced from one sample in a study of Graves' ophthalmopathy and Graves' hyperthyroidism. RNA transcripts served as template for amplifying TCR beta CDR3 sequences. First-round RT-PCR relied on HTBI primers, and a second-round multiplex PCR came next. TCRdb processed the multiplex PCR reads anew with MiXCR; each CDR3 protein has one entry. The sample carries some 370,000 distinct CDR3 sequences, roughly 17% recorded once. The specimen sequenced was peripheral blood. These TCRs come from an adult woman with stable Graves' hyperthyroidism.

This clonotype was seen at least ten times. The rearrangement joins TRBV9 to TRBJ2-5; 9 nucleotides match TRBD1. Losses at the gene ends were 4 bases for V and 7 bases for J; bases not matched to a gene: 11. The CDR3 extends over 15 amino acids. Germline values: CDR1 SGDLS, CDR2 YYNGEE. Here the CDR3 reads CASSPQGAVWGTQYF. CDR3 sequence (DNA): TGTGCCAGCAGCCCACAGGGGGCGGTTTGGGGGACCCAGTACTTC.

This clonotype has just a few counts. The chain has TRBV20-1 and TRBJ2-7; possible D gene TRBD2, 5 bases. The CDR3 runs to 13 residues. Trimming stripped 1 base from V and 3 bases from J, with 10 bases between. Germline CDR1 is DFQATT and CDR2 is SNEGSKA (reference sequence). CDR3: CSARGSGLYEQYF. CDR3 nucleotide sequence: TGCAGTGCTAGAGGAAGCGGCCTCTACGAGCAGTACTTC.

In regard to this clonotype: This may be a read error: a much more frequent sequence differs by one nucleotide. This chain joins TRBV13 and TRBJ1-3, with unresolved D. Germline values: CDR1 PRHDT, CDR2 FYEKMQ (reference sequence). CDR3 size: 13 residues. CDR3 region: CASSYFSGDTIYF. The CDR3, as DNA: TGTGCCAGCAGTTATTTCTCTGGAGACACCATATATTTT. Looking up the rest from reference TRBV13 and TRBJ1-3 gives the full variable domain: AAGVIQSPRHLIKEKRETATLKCYPIPRHDTVYWYQQGPGQDPQFLISFYEKMQSDKGSIPDRFSAQQFSDYHSELNMSSLELGDSALYFCASSYFSGDTIYFGEGSWLTVV.

This clonotype appeared many times. The chain recombines TRBV20-1 with TRBJ2-5; D unresolved. CDR1 is DFQATT, CDR2 SNEGSKA, per germline (reference sequence). The CDR3 totals 13 residues. V was clipped by 3 bases and J by 5 bases, with 13 bases between them. CDR3 sequence (DNA): TGCAGTGCTAGTAAGAGCTTAGCCGAGACCCAGTACTTC. It encodes CSASKSLAETQYF.